This T cell receptor beta chain was obtained from a study of Ad26.COV2.S vaccination and SARS-CoV-2 variants. Across the whole study: Recipients of Ad26.COV2.S got it intramuscularly, once or twice 56 days apart.

Notes on the study in general: Vaccinees displayed broader spike-specific TCR repertoires than placebo recipients. Vaccinees and placebo recipients showed similar non-spike TCR breadth.

In its sample, this clone was seen a few times. Antigen unknown. The CDR3 length is 13 residues. CDR1 is SGHTA and CDR2 is FQGTGA in the germline V gene. V shed 2 bases and J shed 8 bases, with 12 bases lying between them. Documented treatment: over 15 received Ad26.COV2.S at low or high dose, single or two shots; roughly five received placebo; per-sample allocation not given. At day 63 after the first vaccine or placebo injection, samples were drawn. Assay used: immunoSEQ multiplex PCR; TCRdb lists only in-frame clones, some missing. Altogether 500,000 or so clones are present, approximately 90% being singletons, with the ten largest covering 10% to 15%.

The chain combines TRBV7-3 with TRBJ1-2, with D possibly TRBD1 on 5 matching bases. Here the sequenced sample was peripheral blood, taken in a trial of Ad26.COV2.S vaccine versus placebo. The source of this sequence is a person between 18 and 65 years old who received the Ad26.COV2.S COVID-19 vaccine or a placebo. CDR3 region: CASSLGRGDGYTF. CDR3 sequence (DNA): TGTGCCAGCAGCTTAGGACGGGGCGACGGCTACACCTTC.